Listed here are 3 T cell receptor beta chains from one sample, sequenced in a study of identical twins. TCRdb ran MiXCR on the 5' RACE reads and lists one entry per CDR3 protein. The sample has about 490,000 distinct CDR3 sequences, 15% seen once. This sample also belongs to another study, concerning yellow fever vaccine responses in identical twins.

The sequenced material came from CD4+ T cells sorted from blood. The receptor set was obtained from a woman aged 18-29 years in good health.

The V and J genes are TRBV20-1 and TRBJ2-1; D is perhaps TRBD1 (7 bases). In germline, CDR1 is DFQATT, CDR2 SNEGSKA (reference sequence). The CDR3 sequence is 13 residues long. As DNA, the CDR3 is TGCAGCGCTCAGGGGGGCCCAGGTAATGAGCAGTTCTTC. This sequence encodes CSAQGGPGNEQFF.

The CDR3 DNA reads TGCGCCAGCAGCTTGGACCCTTGGGACAGGGGAGGGCCCATGAACACTGAAGCTTTCTTT. It encodes CASSLDPWDRGGPMNTEAFF. This sequence joins TRBV5-1 and TRBJ1-1; TRBD1 aligns across 10 bases. Germline V gene sequence: CDR1 SGHRS, CDR2 YFSETQ. CDR3 length equals 20 residues. V was pared by 0 bases and J by 0 bases, with 14 bases of the junction left unmatched. Supplemented by reference TRBV5-1 and TRBJ1-1, the full variable domain reads KAGVTQTPRYLIKTRGQQVTLSCSPISGHRSVSWYQQTPGQGLQFLFEYFSETQRNKGNFPGRFSGRQFSNSRSEMNVSTLELGDSALYLCASSLDPWDRGGPMNTEAFFGQGTRLTVV.

J is TRBJ1-2 and V is TRBV3-1; 8 bases are shared with TRBD1. Germline V gene lookup returns CDR1 LGHDT and CDR2 YNNKEL (reference sequence). The V and J ends lost 0 bases and 7 bases, in that order; junction bases with no gene match: 7. The CDR3 consists of 15 residues. The CDR3 reads CASSQDLQGVRGYTF. Here the CDR3 DNA reads TGTGCCAGCAGCCAAGATTTACAGGGGGTGCGTGGCTACACCTTC.